Below, 8 T cell receptor beta chains from the same sample are listed, as sequenced in a study of identical twins. TCRdb re-called the 5' RACE reads with MiXCR, one entry per CDR3 protein. The data hold roughly 720,000 distinct CDR3 sequences, with roughly 18% observed a single time. The same sample was also studied in work on T cells expressing NK-cell markers.

The sample comprised PBMCs. All receptors come from a woman between 18 and 29 years old in good health.

CDR3 residues: CASKAAGTEETQYF. DNA for the CDR3: TGCGCCAGCAAGGCGGCCGGGACAGAAGAGACCCAGTACTTC. The chain couples TRBV5-1 to TRBJ2-5; 7 bases align to TRBD1. Germline assignment: CDR1 SGHRS and CDR2 YFSETQ. The CDR3 extends over 14 amino acids. V trimming: 6 bases; J trimming: 3 bases; junction bases outside the gene matches: 8.

This clonotype was observed a few times. CDR3 nucleotides: TGCAGTGCTAGTAAAGGTTGGGAAGAGACCCAGTACTTC. Encoded protein: CSASKGWEETQYF. The chain carries TRBV20-1 and TRBJ2-5; no clear D gene. This CDR3 is built from 13 residues. Per germline, CDR1 DFQATT and CDR2 SNEGSKA (reference sequence). The ends were cut back, 3 bases at V and 3 bases at J, with 11 bases in the middle.

V is TRBV5-1 and J is TRBJ2-3, with D perhaps TRBD2 (6 bases). V dropped 0 bases and J dropped 5 bases, with 10 bases sitting between them. The CDR3 totals 14 residues. Germline V gene lookup returns CDR1 SGHRS and CDR2 YFSETQ. The CDR3 DNA reads TGCGCCAGCAGCTTGGCCGCGGGGAAAGATACGCAGTATTTT. This codes for CASSLAAGKDTQYF. The whole variable domain, remainder taken from reference TRBV5-1 and TRBJ2-3, is KAGVTQTPRYLIKTRGQQVTLSCSPISGHRSVSWYQQTPGQGLQFLFEYFSETQRNKGNFPGRFSGRQFSNSRSEMNVSTLELGDSALYLCASSLAAGKDTQYFGPGTRLTVL.

This clonotype was detected a few times. The V call is TRBV12-3 or TRBV12-4, the J call TRBJ2-1, with D possibly matching TRBD2 (5 bases). The CDR3 covers 12 residues. V lost 0 bases and J 15 bases, leaving 12 bases between the germline ends. The CDR3 DNA follows: TGTGCCAGCAGTTTAGCGGCGGGTTTAGCGTTCTTC. Translation: CASSLAAGLAFF.

This chain uses TRBV12-5 with TRBJ2-7, with D possibly matching TRBD1 (5 bases). V was cut by 1 base and J by 1 base, with 8 bases left in between. Germline V CDR1 and CDR2: LGHNT, FRNRAP. The CDR3 consists of 14 residues. Here the CDR3 reads CASGLAGSSYEQYF. In DNA, the CDR3 is TGTGCTAGTGGTTTGGCAGGGTCTTCCTACGAGCAGTACTTC.

The J gene is TRBJ1-1, the V gene TRBV20-1, with no clear D. The CDR3 spans 11 residues. The V gene lost 7 bases and the J gene lost 5 bases, with 11 bases spanning the gap. Per germline, CDR1 DFQATT and CDR2 SNEGSKA (reference sequence). The CDR3 sequence is CSVGSWTEAFF. CDR3 DNA sequence: TGCAGTGTTGGGAGTTGGACTGAAGCTTTCTTT.

The CDR3 loop is CASIHRDRVHTGELFF. The DNA of the CDR3 is TGTGCCAGCATTCACCGGGACAGGGTACACACCGGGGAGCTGTTTTTT. This rearrangement joins TRBV6-1 to TRBJ2-2; TRBD1 matches at 9 bases. The CDR3 is made up of 16 amino acids. Germline assignment: CDR1 MNHNS and CDR2 SASEGT. V trimming: 7 bases; J trimming: 3 bases; junction bases outside the gene matches: 9.

The rearrangement uses TRBV12-3 or TRBV12-4 and TRBJ1-1, with 7 bases identical to TRBD1. V lost 6 bases and J lost 1; bases outside the gene matches: 8. CDR3 size: 15 residues. CDR3 sequence reads: CASSRLGQPNTEAFF. CDR3 bases: TGTGCCAGCAGCCGTCTGGGACAGCCGAACACTGAAGCTTTCTTT.